In its sample, the clone carrying this T cell receptor (beta chain) was seen many times. The antigen is undetermined. The sample is drawn from a study of T cell repertoires in cytomegalovirus infection. Trimming left V 6 bases short and J 7 bases short, with 10 bases between. CDR3 size: 11 residues. Germline V CDR1 and CDR2: LGHNT, FRNRAP. TCRdb reprocessed the reads with MiXCR, giving one entry per CDR3 protein. This sample yields around 100,000 distinct CDR3 sequences, of which 10% are seen a single time; around 33% belongs to the top ten. This clonotype was obtained from a human donor in good health (CMV status not recorded). Some clones in this sample may be carry-over from other donors' samples. V usage is TRBV12-5 and J usage is TRBJ2-7, with a tentative D call TRBD1 (5 bases). Sequences were obtained from PBMCs, sequenced either directly or after in vitro stimulation (not recorded which). CDR3 amino acids: CASGQGFEQYV. CDR3 sequence (DNA): TGTGCTAGTGGGCAGGGATTTGAGCAGTACGTC.